These 3 T cell receptor beta chains share one sample of origin, sequenced in a study of cytomegalovirus exposure and HLA in healthy donors. The PCR was carried out with 60 Vbeta primers and 13 Jbeta primers. Produced via immunoSEQ multiplex PCR; TCRdb's table is partial and in-frame only. The table shows about 52,000 clones, with around 70% occurring only once. Material for sequencing was PBMCs. The receptor source for this set is a woman aged 50 to 60 in good health and CMV-seronegative.

The J gene is TRBJ2-1, the V gene TRBV7-9; 7 nucleotides line up with TRBD1. Looked up from germline, CDR1 is SEHNR and CDR2 is FQNEAQ (reference sequence). Trimming removed 8 bases from V and 3 bases from J; junction bases left unmatched: 10. This CDR3 contains 15 residues. CDR3 loop: CASLPGTDFYNEQFF. CDR3 sequence (DNA): TGTGCCAGCCTCCCCGGGACAGATTTCTACAATGAGCAGTTCTTC.

The rearrangement uses TRBV6-5 and TRBJ1-5, with TRBD1 identical over 7 bases. This CDR3 region has 14 residues. Germline CDR1 and CDR2: MNHEY and SVGAGI. The V segment lost 5 bases and the J segment 7 bases; nucleotides outside the gene matches: 8. CDR3 in amino acids: CASSRVDRAQPQHF. The CDR3 DNA reads TGTGCCAGCAGTCGGGTTGACAGGGCACAGCCCCAGCATTTT.

This chain links TRBV5-6 with TRBJ2-1; 9 nucleotides match TRBD1. CDR1 is SGHDT and CDR2 is YYEEEE in the germline V gene. J gave up 6 bases and V 2 bases, and 6 bases lay outside the gene matches. The CDR3 is made up of 15 amino acids. The CDR3 spells CASSFRDRDFNEQFF. CDR3 in DNA: TGTGCCAGCAGCTTCCGGGACAGGGATTTCAATGAGCAGTTCTTC. Filled out from reference TRBV5-6 and TRBJ2-1, the complete variable domain reads DAGVTQSPTHLIKTRGQQVTLRCSPKSGHDTVSWYQQALGQGPQFIFQYYEEEERQRGNFPDRFSGHQFPNYSSELNVNALLLGDSALYLCASSFRDRDFNEQFFGPGTRLTVL.